These 32 T cell receptor beta chains share one sample of origin, sequenced in a study of shared T cell receptors in the human thymus. Profiling relied on immunoSEQ multiplex PCR, and the TCRdb table lists in-frame clones only, not all of them. The data show 550,000 to 800,000 clones, 70% to 90% seen once. The sample was also linked to a second study, of human thymus T cells.

The source material was thymocytes. The receptors were sampled from a girl under three years old with a congenital heart defect.

This sequence joins TRBV7-7 and TRBJ2-7; D unresolved. This CDR3 has 11 amino acids. CDR1 is SSHAT, CDR2 FNYEAQ, per germline (reference sequence). V lost 3 bases and J lost 7, with 7 bases in between. CDR3 sequence: CASSFCGEQYF. The CDR3 DNA sequence: TGTGCCAGCAGCTTTTGCGGTGAGCAGTACTTC. The entire variable domain, with the rest obtained from reference TRBV7-7 and TRBJ2-7, is as follows: GAGVSQSPRYKVTKRGQDVTLRCDPISSHATLYWYQQALGQGPEFLTYFNYEAQPDKSGLPSDRFSAERPEGSISTLTIQRTEQRDSAMYRCASSFCGEQYFGPGTRLTVT.

V and J are TRBV19 and TRBJ2-1, with D perhaps matching TRBD2 (6 bases). CDR1 LNHDA and CDR2 SQIVND come from the germline V gene (reference sequence). The CDR3 length is 14 residues. V shed 6 bases and J shed 5 bases, with 14 bases lying between them. CDR3 region: CASSTVGGDNEQFF. The CDR3, as DNA: TGTGCCAGTAGCACAGTTGGCGGGGACAATGAGCAGTTCTTC. Using reference TRBV19 and TRBJ2-1 for the parts outside the CDR3, the full variable domain is DGGITQSPKYLFRKEGQNVTLSCEQNLNHDAMYWYRQDPGQGLRLIYYSQIVNDFQKGDIAEGYSVSREKKESFPLTVTSAQKNPTAFYLCASSTVGGDNEQFFGPGTRLTVL.

The chain joins TRBV7-6 to TRBJ2-5; 7 bases agree with TRBD2. CDR1 SGHVS and CDR2 FNYEAQ come from the germline V gene. The V gene end was trimmed by 4 bases and the J gene end by 2 bases; junction bases not matched to a gene: 4. The CDR3 totals 14 residues. CDR3 region: CASSSRGEQETQYF. CDR3 nucleotide sequence: TGTGCCAGCAGCTCCCGGGGGGAGCAAGAGACCCAGTACTTC. The full variable domain, with the rest looked up from reference TRBV7-6 and TRBJ2-5, is GAGVSQSPRYKVTKRGQDVALRCDPISGHVSLYWYRQALGQGPEFLTYFNYEAQQDKSGLPNDRFSAERPEGSISTLTIQRTEQRDSAMYRCASSSRGEQETQYFGPGTRLLVL.

V is TRBV5-1 and J is TRBJ1-1; 10 bases are a match to TRBD1. Germline assignment: CDR1 SGHRS and CDR2 YFSETQ. The trim removed 1 base at V and 1 base at J, leaving 13 bases unmatched. There are 19 residues in the CDR3. The CDR3 DNA sequence: TGCGCCAGCAGCTTGTTAGGGACAGGGGAAGGGGTTGCGAACACTGAAGCTTTCTTT. This gives the protein CASSLLGTGEGVANTEAFF.

This clone was recorded once. J is TRBJ2-7 and V is TRBV21-1; the table gives TRBD2 as D, unverified against the DNA. TRBV21-1 is reported as a pseudogene. The CDR3 loop spans 11 amino acids. The CDR3 region is CASSGTYEQYF. CDR3 nucleotides: TGTGCCAGCAGTGGGACTTACGAGCAGTACTTC.

The CDR3 loop reads CASSPRLRTSGGVDEQFF. The CDR3 nucleotides read TGTGCCAGCAGCCCACGCCTCCGGACTAGCGGGGGAGTCGATGAGCAGTTCTTC. The chain is built from TRBV11-1 and TRBJ2-1; 13 nucleotides align to TRBD2. Germline V gene lookup returns CDR1 SGHAT and CDR2 FQDESV (reference sequence). V shed 5 bases and J 8 bases; nucleotides not matched to a gene: 15. The CDR3 covers 18 residues.

The V gene is TRBV14, the J gene TRBJ1-2; D is perhaps TRBD1 (6 bases). This CDR3 contains 17 residues. Trimming left V 1 base short and J 3 bases short, with 18 bases between. The germline V gene encodes CDR1 SGHDN and CDR2 FVKESK. The CDR3 spells CASSQVSGDRGYYGYTF. In DNA, the CDR3 is TGTGCCAGCAGCCAAGTTTCAGGGGACCGAGGGTACTATGGCTACACCTTC.

This clone was counted once. The chain joins TRBV9 to TRBJ1-1; D may be TRBD1 (6 bases). Looked up from germline, CDR1 is SGDLS and CDR2 is YYNGEE. CDR3 length: 13 residues. The V gene lost 7 bases and the J gene lost 1 base, with 11 bases spanning the gap. The CDR3 bases are TGTGCCAGCGGCGGACAGTCGAACACTGAAGCTTTCTTT. This gives the protein CASGGQSNTEAFF.

The genes are TRBV6-1 and TRBJ1-1, with D unclear. Per the germline V gene, CDR1 is MNHNS and CDR2 is SASEGT. V lost 3 bases and J 1 base, leaving 15 bases between the germline ends. This CDR3 contains 16 residues. The CDR3 is CASSDPAVGRNTEAFF. The CDR3 DNA follows: TGTGCCAGCAGTGATCCGGCAGTGGGGAGGAACACTGAAGCTTTCTTT.

The CDR3 nucleotides read TGTGCCAGTTATAATCACTATGGCTACACCTTC. It yields the protein CASYNHYGYTF. The rearrangement joins TRBV9 to TRBJ1-2; unclear D gene. V was cut by 8 bases and J by 3 bases, with 8 bases left in between. The length of the CDR3 is 11 residues. The germline V gene encodes CDR1 SGDLS and CDR2 YYNGEE.

The rearrangement uses TRBV19 and TRBJ1-1, with unresolved D. The CDR3 extends over 14 amino acids. V dropped 5 bases and J dropped 3 bases, with 13 bases sitting between them. Per the germline V gene, CDR1 is LNHDA and CDR2 is SQIVND (reference sequence). The CDR3 here is CASSPREEDTEAFF. The CDR3 DNA is TGTGCCAGTAGTCCCCGGGAGGAAGACACTGAAGCTTTCTTT.

V is TRBV14 and J is TRBJ1-6; the D gene is possibly TRBD1 (6 bases). This CDR3 has 16 amino acids. V lost 4 bases, J lost 5 bases, and 15 bases lay in between. CDR1 SGHDN and CDR2 FVKESK come from the germline V gene. The CDR3 DNA reads as TGTGCCAGCAGCCCCCGGGGGGCTGCGAATAATTCACCCCTCCACTTT. Its translation is CASSPRGAANNSPLHF.

The chain links TRBV28 to TRBJ2-1, with D perhaps TRBD1 (6 bases). This CDR3 is 15 amino acids long. The germline V gene encodes CDR1 MDHEN and CDR2 SYDVKM. Trimming shortened V by 2 bases and J by 8 bases, and 16 bases separated the two germline ends. This CDR3 is CASSLDRTLRYEQFF. The CDR3 DNA is TGTGCCAGCAGTTTAGACAGGACTCTTCGGTATGAGCAGTTCTTC. Full variable domain (missing parts from reference TRBV28 and TRBJ2-1): DVKVTQSSRYLVKRTGEKVFLECVQDMDHENMFWYRQDPGLGLRLIYFSYDVKMKEKGDIPEGYSVSREKKERFSLILESASTNQTSMYLCASSLDRTLRYEQFFGPGTRLTVL.

This sequence joins TRBV15 and TRBJ2-7; no clear D gene. Trimming took off 1 base at V and 0 bases at J, with 4 bases between the two ends. The CDR3 sequence is 13 residues long. Germline-derived CDR1 and CDR2 are LNHNV and YYDKDF (reference sequence). The CDR3 spells CATSRGNSYEQYF. CDR3 DNA sequence: TGTGCCACCAGCAGAGGTAACTCCTACGAGCAGTACTTC. The complete variable domain, with remaining parts taken from reference TRBV15 and TRBJ2-7, reads DAMVIQNPRYQVTQFGKPVTLSCSQTLNHNVMYWYQQKSSQAPKLLFHYYDKDFNNEADTPDNFQSRRPNTSFCFLDIRSPGLGDTAMYLCATSRGNSYEQYFGPGTRLTVT.

The rearrangement uses TRBV6-5 and TRBJ1-2; D gene unclear. With 3 bases removed from V and 4 bases from J, the gap between germline ends came to 9 bases. Germline V CDR1 and CDR2: MNHEY, SVGAGI. The CDR3 spans 13 residues. CDR3 region: CASSYLQSYGYTF. The CDR3 DNA is TGTGCCAGCAGTTATCTACAGTCCTATGGCTACACCTTC.

The chain carries TRBV5-1 and TRBJ1-1; D is unclear. V dropped 2 bases and J dropped 3 bases, with 11 bases sitting between them. The CDR3 extends over 14 amino acids. The germline gives CDR1 SGHRS, CDR2 YFSETQ. The CDR3 nucleotides are TGCGCCAGCAGCTTCAGATCCACGTACACTGAAGCTTTCTTT. Translating it yields CASSFRSTYTEAFF.

The genes are TRBV5-1 and TRBJ2-1; 11 bases are a match to TRBD2. CDR3 length: 16 residues. V lost 1 base, J lost 9 bases, and 9 bases stayed unmatched. Germline values: CDR1 SGHRS, CDR2 YFSETQ. CDR3 amino acids: CASSLLAGGLRGEQFF. DNA for the CDR3: TGCGCCAGCAGCTTGTTAGCGGGGGGGCTACGCGGTGAGCAGTTCTTC.

This chain connects TRBV21-1 to TRBJ1-2; the DNA was not compared with TRBD1, the D call given in the table. TRBV21-1 is described as a pseudogene. The CDR3 covers 16 residues. CDR3 region: CASSNTATGGNYGYTF. The DNA of the CDR3 is TGTGCCAGCAGCAATACTGCGACAGGGGGGAACTATGGCTACACCTTC.

The chain employs TRBV7-8 and TRBJ2-1; perhaps TRBD2 as D (5 bases). Trimming pared 5 bases from V and 2 bases from J, leaving 19 bases between. Per the germline V gene, CDR1 is SGHVS and CDR2 is FQNEAQ. The CDR3 runs 17 residues. The CDR3 loop reads CASSPQRSLPPYNEQFF. CDR3 nucleotide sequence: TGTGCCAGCAGCCCCCAGCGGAGTTTGCCCCCCTACAATGAGCAGTTCTTC.

V and J are TRBV27 and TRBJ2-7; D unresolved. This CDR3 comprises 13 residues. V lost 4 bases and J lost 7, with 14 bases in between. The germline V gene has CDR1 MNHEY and CDR2 SMNVEV (reference sequence). CDR3 DNA: TGTGCCAGCAGTTCCCCAGGTCGTACTGAGCAGTACTTC. This sequence encodes CASSSPGRTEQYF.

DNA of the CDR3: TGTGCCAGCGGAGACAGCTCTAGCACAGATACGCAGTATTTT. Translating it yields CASGDSSSTDTQYF. V and J are TRBV25-1 and TRBJ2-3; D is possibly TRBD1 (5 bases). Trimming removed 8 bases from V and 0 bases from J, with 12 bases in between. CDR3 length: 14 amino acids. In germline, CDR1 is MGHDK, CDR2 SYGVNS.

V and J are TRBV5-1 and TRBJ1-1; D remains unclear. V shed 6 bases and J shed 4 bases, with 16 bases lying between them. This CDR3 is built from 14 residues. CDR1 is SGHRS and CDR2 is YFSETQ in the germline V gene. This chain's CDR3 is CASMNRGSTTEAFF. The DNA for the CDR3 is TGCGCCAGCATGAACCGGGGTTCAACCACTGAAGCTTTCTTT. The complete variable domain, with remaining parts taken from reference TRBV5-1 and TRBJ1-1, reads KAGVTQTPRYLIKTRGQQVTLSCSPISGHRSVSWYQQTPGQGLQFLFEYFSETQRNKGNFPGRFSGRQFSNSRSEMNVSTLELGDSALYLCASMNRGSTTEAFFGQGTRLTVV.

The gene calls are TRBV12-5 and TRBJ2-7, with D possibly TRBD1 on 6 matching bases. The CDR3 extends over 15 amino acids. Germline V lookup: CDR1 LGHNT, CDR2 FRNRAP. Trimming removed 0 bases at V and 0 bases at J, with 9 bases between. The CDR3 nucleotides read TGTGCTAGTGGTTTGGTACAGGGTCTCTCCTACGAGCAGTACTTC. This gives the protein CASGLVQGLSYEQYF. Full variable domain (rest looked up from reference TRBV12-5 and TRBJ2-7): DARVTQTPRHKVTEMGQEVTMRCQPILGHNTVFWYRQTMMQGLELLAYFRNRAPLDDSGMPKDRFSAEMPDATLATLKIQPSEPRDSAVYFCASGLVQGLSYEQYFGPGTRLTVT.

This rearrangement joins TRBV4-1 to TRBJ1-2; TRBD1 might be the D (5 bases). Germline values: CDR1 MGHRA, CDR2 YSYEKL. V was pared by 2 bases and J by 1 base, with 11 bases between. The CDR3 is 15 amino acids. The CDR3 here is CASSQQGLGNYGYTF. The CDR3 bases are TGCGCCAGCAGCCAACAGGGATTAGGTAACTATGGCTACACCTTC.

V is TRBV11-2 and J is TRBJ1-2; a weak D match, TRBD1 (5 bases). Looked up from germline, CDR1 is SGHAT and CDR2 is FQNNGV. The CDR3 spans 14 residues. Trimming took 5 bases from V and 5 from J, leaving 15 bases between them. The CDR3 reads CASSPRQRPYGYTF. Here the CDR3 DNA reads TGTGCCAGCAGCCCCCGACAGCGTCCGTATGGCTACACCTTC.

This chain joins TRBV12-1 and TRBJ2-2; the table's TRBD2 call for D was not verified on the DNA. TRBV12-1 is classified as a pseudogene. The CDR3 is 12 residues long. The DNA of the CDR3 is TGTGCCAGCGGGGGGGACACCGGGGAGCTGTTTTTT. This translates into CASGGDTGELFF.

V gene TRBV11-2 combines with J gene TRBJ2-7, with 8 bases fitting TRBD1. The CDR3 covers 17 residues. Unmatched junction bases numbered 9, after V lost 0 bases and J lost 2 bases. Germline-derived CDR1 and CDR2 are SGHAT and FQNNGV. The CDR3 sequence: CASSLEADRVWPYEQYF. The CDR3 coding sequence is TGTGCCAGCAGCTTAGAGGCGGACAGGGTATGGCCCTACGAGCAGTACTTC. The full variable domain, rest sourced from reference TRBV11-2 and TRBJ2-7, is EAGVAQSPRYKIIEKRQSVAFWCNPISGHATLYWYQQILGQGPKLLIQFQNNGVVDDSQLPKDRFSAERLKGVDSTLKIQPAKLEDSAVYLCASSLEADRVWPYEQYFGPGTRLTVT.

The chain couples TRBV6-1 to TRBJ1-3; TRBD1 matches 8 bases. V was pared by 5 bases and J by 4 bases, with 7 bases of the junction left unmatched. The CDR3 covers 15 residues. Germline values: CDR1 MNHNS, CDR2 SASEGT. CDR3 DNA sequence: TGTGCCAGCAGTCCTGACAGGGGTACGGGAAACACCATATATTTT. It specifies CASSPDRGTGNTIYF.

The CDR3 DNA reads as TGCGCCAGCAGTCACTTAAGCAGACACTCGAACACTGAAGCTTTCTTT. Its protein is CASSHLSRHSNTEAFF. This chain links TRBV4-1 with TRBJ1-1; unclear D gene. This CDR3 region has 16 residues. Between the trimmed V and J ends, which lost 6 bases and 1 base, there was a span of 18 bases. Per germline, CDR1 MGHRA and CDR2 YSYEKL.

The chain carries TRBV27 and TRBJ2-5; TRBD2 aligns across 9 bases. After removal of 0 bases from V and 8 bases from J, the junction contained 19 bases not matched to a gene. The CDR3 has 19 amino acids. CDR1 is MNHEY, CDR2 SMNVEV, per germline (reference sequence). In nucleotides, the CDR3 is TGTGCCAGCAGTTTATCGGGGTCGTTGTTCGAAAGCGGGGGGTTAACCCAGTACTTC. Protein: CASSLSGSLFESGGLTQYF.

This clone was observed once. The gene calls are TRBV5-1 and TRBJ1-1, with D possibly matching TRBD1 (5 bases). This CDR3 contains 15 residues. Germline assignment: CDR1 SGHRS and CDR2 YFSETQ. V was pared by 0 bases and J by 3 bases, with 12 bases between. The CDR3 nucleotides are TGCGCCAGCAGCTTGGTGGCACCGGGGGACACTGAAGCTTTCTTT. The encoded protein is CASSLVAPGDTEAFF.

This rearrangement joins TRBV6-5 to TRBJ1-1; 7 nucleotides align to TRBD1. Unmatched junction bases numbered 8, after V lost 6 bases and J lost 7 bases. Germline V gene sequence: CDR1 MNHEY, CDR2 SVGAGI. The CDR3 has 13 amino acids. The CDR3: CASRVGQRNEAFF. In DNA, the CDR3 is TGTGCCAGCAGGGTGGGACAGCGAAATGAAGCTTTCTTT.